The 17 T cell receptor beta chains in this list originate from one sample, sequenced in a study of cytotoxic CD8 clonotypes in ibrutinib-treated CLL. Measured with immunoSEQ multiplex PCR; TCRdb has only the in-frame clones, and not every one. The sample holds about 270,000 clones, roughly three quarters seen once. The specimen comprised PBMCs, sampled at disease progression, from a patient treated with ibrutinib. The receptors stem from a human donor with chronic lymphocytic leukemia.

The chain has TRBV15 and TRBJ1-1, with a weak D call TRBD1 (6 bases). Trimming removed 8 bases at V and 1 base at J, with 17 bases between. The length of the CDR3 is 15 residues. CDR1 and CDR2 (germline): LNHNV, YYDKDF (reference sequence). CDR3 coding DNA: TGTGCCACCTGCATGGGGGCGACCAGGAACACTGAAGCTTTCTTT. Protein sequence: CATCMGATRNTEAFF.

CDR3 sequence reads: CASSQASGQGIYEQYF. In DNA, the CDR3 is TGCGCCAGCAGCCAAGCATCGGGACAGGGAATATACGAGCAGTACTTC. The genes are TRBV4-1 and TRBJ2-7, with 9 bases lining up with TRBD1. From germline, CDR1 is MGHRA and CDR2 YSYEKL. The CDR3 is made up of 16 amino acids. V dropped 1 base and J dropped 4; count of bases not matched to a gene: 8.

The rearrangement uses TRBV19 and TRBJ2-2, with 8 bases lining up with TRBD1. Trimming took 6 bases from V and 5 from J; bases not matched to a gene: 5. The CDR3 totals 14 residues. Germline V lookup: CDR1 LNHDA, CDR2 SQIVND (reference sequence). CDR3 protein: CASRRDRQTGELFF. The CDR3 DNA follows: TGTGCCAGTAGAAGGGACAGGCAAACCGGGGAGCTGTTTTTT.

The chain is built from TRBV10-3 and TRBJ2-3; TRBD1 might be the D (6 bases). Germline-derived CDR1 and CDR2 are ENHRY and SYGVKD. The CDR3 is 13 residues long. V was clipped by 5 bases and J by 4 bases, with 10 bases between them. As DNA, the CDR3 is TGTGCCATCAGTACACAGGGTCCAGATACGCAGTATTTT. Translation gives CAISTQGPDTQYF.

The gene calls are TRBV10-3 and TRBJ2-5, with 13 bases fitting TRBD2. Germline assignment: CDR1 ENHRY and CDR2 SYGVKD. J lost 6 bases, V lost 6 bases, and 7 bases had no gene match. The CDR3 loop spans 15 amino acids. As DNA, the CDR3 is TGTGCCATCAGCGTAACTAGCGGGGGGGCCAAGACCCAGTACTTC. It codes for CAISVTSGGAKTQYF.

V gene TRBV2 combines with J gene TRBJ2-1; the D is unclear. V lost 3 bases, J lost 11 bases, and 8 bases lay in between. The length of the CDR3 is 11 residues. Germline V gene lookup returns CDR1 SNHLY and CDR2 FYNNEI. The chain's CDR3 is CASSEGTKQFF. CDR3 nucleotides: TGTGCCAGCAGTGAGGGCACTAAGCAGTTCTTC.

In its sample, this clone was seen a few times. V is TRBV19 and J is TRBJ2-1, with TRBD1 matching 9 bases. The germline CDR1 and CDR2 sequences are LNHDA and SQIVND (reference sequence). The trim removed 7 bases at V and 4 bases at J, leaving 8 bases unmatched. The CDR3 spans 15 residues. The CDR3 here is CASTVRGQGYNEQFF. The CDR3 DNA reads TGTGCCAGTACGGTCCGGGGACAGGGTTACAATGAGCAGTTCTTC.

This rearrangement joins TRBV5-1 to TRBJ2-7; no clear D. Trimming took off 0 bases at V and 3 bases at J, with 7 bases between the two ends. Germline V gives CDR1 SGHRS, CDR2 YFSETQ. This CDR3 spans 13 amino acids. The chain's CDR3 is CASSLDPIYEQYF. The DNA for the CDR3 is TGCGCCAGCAGCTTGGACCCGATCTACGAGCAGTACTTC.

J is TRBJ2-2 and V is TRBV10-1; D may be TRBD1 or TRBD2 (5 bases each). CDR1 WNHNN and CDR2 SYGVQD come from the germline V gene (reference sequence). This CDR3 comprises 15 residues. V gave up 6 bases and J gave up 0 bases, with 11 bases separating them. The CDR3 region is CASSPGTTNTGELFF. CDR3 DNA: TGCGCCAGCAGCCCCGGGACCACGAACACCGGGGAGCTGTTTTTT.

CDR3 sequence (DNA): TGTGCCAGCAGTGGGACAGGGTTGGGAGGGGCCAACGTCCTGACTTTC. Its protein is CASSGTGLGGANVLTF. The V and J genes are TRBV2 and TRBJ2-6; 8 bases fit TRBD1. V dropped 4 bases and J dropped 4; count of bases not matched to a gene: 6. The CDR3 has 16 amino acids. Germline loops: CDR1 SNHLY, CDR2 FYNNEI.

The chain links TRBV20-1 to TRBJ2-7; unclear D gene. This CDR3 spans 11 amino acids. Trimming removed 4 bases at V and 2 bases at J, with 6 bases between. Germline V gene data show CDR1 as DFQATT and CDR2 as SNEGSKA (reference sequence). CDR3 sequence (DNA): TGCAGTGCTATTAAGCCCTACGAGCAGTACTTC. Residues: CSAIKPYEQYF.

The J gene is TRBJ1-2, the V gene TRBV9; D remains ambiguous. Germline values: CDR1 SGDLS, CDR2 YYNGEE. Trimming cost V 0 bases and J 0 bases, with 6 bases left between them. This CDR3 comprises 14 residues. The CDR3 DNA is TGTGCCAGCAGCGTAGATGTGGCTAACTATGGCTACACCTTC. It is translated as CASSVDVANYGYTF.

This clone was observed a handful of times. V usage is TRBV6-6 and J usage is TRBJ1-2; 9 positions match TRBD1. With 2 bases clipped from V and 3 bases from J, the junction kept 1 base outside the gene matches. Germline V CDR1 and CDR2: MNHNY, SVGAGI (reference sequence). CDR3 size: 14 residues. CDR3 sequence reads: CASSYRTGDYGYTF. In DNA form, the CDR3 reads TGTGCCAGCAGTTACCGGACAGGGGACTATGGCTACACCTTC.

This chain connects TRBV2 to TRBJ2-3; TRBD1 matches 11 bases. Looked up from germline, CDR1 is SNHLY and CDR2 is FYNNEI. The CDR3 runs 19 residues. Losses at the gene ends were 6 bases for V and 0 bases for J; bases not matched to a gene: 14. CDR3 sequence reads: CASRRDYGTGGDSTDTQYF. The CDR3 DNA follows: TGTGCCAGCAGGAGAGACTACGGGACAGGGGGGGATAGCACAGATACGCAGTATTTT. The entire variable domain, with the rest obtained from reference TRBV2 and TRBJ2-3, is as follows: EPEVTQTPSHQVTQMGQEVILRCVPISNHLYFYWYRQILGQKVEFLVSFYNNEISEKSEIFDDQFSVERPDGSNFTLKIRSTKLEDSAMYFCASRRDYGTGGDSTDTQYFGPGTRLTVL.

This chain links TRBV29-1 with TRBJ2-7; no clear D. Germline assignment: CDR1 SQVTM and CDR2 ANQGSEA. The CDR3 loop spans 11 amino acids. The germline V and J ends were trimmed by 5 bases and 7 bases, with 12 bases remaining between them. CDR3 bases: TGCAGCGTTTTCGTACTTGGAGAGCAGTACTTC. Translation gives CSVFVLGEQYF.

In this sample, this clone turned up once. V and J are TRBV5-4 and TRBJ1-1; D perhaps matches TRBD1 (6 bases). V was trimmed by 3 bases and J by 4 bases, leaving 16 bases between them. The length of the CDR3 is 15 residues. From germline, CDR1 is SGHNT and CDR2 YYREEE (reference sequence). The CDR3 is CASSWPRTEGTEAFF. CDR3 nucleotide sequence: TGTGCCAGCAGCTGGCCTCGGACAGAGGGCACTGAAGCTTTCTTT. The variable domain in full, with the rest retrieved from reference TRBV5-4 and TRBJ1-1, is ETGVTQSPTHLIKTRGQQVTLRCSSQSGHNTVSWYQQALGQGPQFIFQYYREEENGRGNFPPRFSGLQFPNYSSELNVNALELDDSALYLCASSWPRTEGTEAFFGQGTRLTVV.

The chain links TRBV28 to TRBJ2-1; 11 nucleotides agree with TRBD2. This CDR3 has 15 amino acids. CDR1 MDHEN and CDR2 SYDVKM come from the germline V gene. V was clipped by 3 bases and J by 6 bases; unmatched bases: 4. DNA of the CDR3: TGTGCCAGCAGTTTCCTACTAGCGGGAGTCAATGAGCAGTTCTTC. This translates into CASSFLLAGVNEQFF.